The present T cell receptor (beta chain) was sequenced within a study of CD8 T cells in ankylosing spondylitis. Points from the study as a whole: A TCR beta motif of under 10 highly homologous variants appeared characteristic of ankylosing spondylitis blood. CD8+ cells made up the disease-linked clones, which were relatively rare in peripheral blood. It was reported that disease-linked clones were significantly enriched in matched ankylosing spondylitis synovial fluid.

5'-RACE, quantitative and with molecular barcodes, yielded the TCR beta libraries. TCRdb ran MiXCR on the 5' RACE reads and lists one entry per CDR3 protein. The table has about 800,000 distinct CDR3 sequences, about 12% seen once; the top ten hold just over 0.5%. Germline assignment: CDR1 KGHDR and CDR2 SFDVKD. The CDR3 is 16 amino acids. V lost 4 bases, J lost 1 base, and 14 bases lay in between. Concerning this clonotype: The target antigen is unknown.

The receptor was derived from a male donor with ankylosing spondylitis. The rearrangement links TRBV24-1 to TRBJ2-3; D might be TRBD1 or TRBD2, each matching 5 bases. What was sequenced was blood, either unsorted or a sorted T cell fraction (not recorded which). The CDR3 sequence is CATSDRRDGGTDTQYF. CDR3 DNA sequence: TGTGCCACCAGTGACCGCAGGGACGGAGGCACAGATACGCAGTATTTT.